The clone carrying this T cell receptor beta chain appeared many times. What it binds is not known. Trimming took 1 base from V and 0 from J; bases not matched to a gene: 7. CDR3 length: 17 amino acids. Germline loops: CDR1 SEHNR, CDR2 FQNEAQ (reference sequence). The TCR beta CDR3 regions underwent amplification using RNA transcripts as the source. The HTBI primer set served for first-round RT-PCR of the TCR CDR3. TCRdb re-analysed the multiplex PCR reads in MiXCR, keeping a single row per CDR3 protein. The table records over 300,000 distinct CDR3 sequences, approximately 14% of them present only once. The data derive from a study of T cells in Graves' hyperthyroidism and ophthalmopathy. The study, taken as a whole, reports: Onset of ophthalmopathy came a median around 7.1 months after the model predicted it.

An absence of ophthalmopathy progression within 18 months meant stable Graves' hyperthyroidism. Reasons for excluding patients were uncontrolled infection, other autoimmune disease, pregnancy or lactation. This chain joins TRBV7-9 and TRBJ2-3; 7 positions agree with TRBD2. Source material: blood. The TCR was taken from a woman aged 55 to 70 with Graves' hyperthyroidism. CDR3 sequence: CASSLGSTSVSTDTQYF. CDR3 sequence (DNA): TGTGCCAGCAGCTTAGGGTCTACTAGCGTTAGCACAGATACGCAGTATTTT.